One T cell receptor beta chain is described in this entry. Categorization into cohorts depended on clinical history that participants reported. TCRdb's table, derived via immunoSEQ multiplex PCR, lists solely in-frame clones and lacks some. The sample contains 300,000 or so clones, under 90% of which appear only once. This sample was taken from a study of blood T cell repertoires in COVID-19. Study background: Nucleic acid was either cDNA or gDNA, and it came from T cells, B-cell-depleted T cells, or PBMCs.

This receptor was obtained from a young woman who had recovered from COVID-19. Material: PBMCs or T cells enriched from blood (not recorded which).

In DNA form, the CDR3 reads TGTGCCAGCAGACTAGAAAGCAACGAGCAGTACTTC. Translation: CASRLESNEQYF. The V and J genes are TRBV2 and TRBJ2-7, with a tentative D call TRBD2 (5 bases). Germline-derived CDR1 and CDR2 are SNHLY and FYNNEI. The CDR3 has 12 amino acids. Trimming pared 6 bases from V and 5 bases from J, leaving 11 bases between.